This TCR beta chain was found in a study of blood T cell repertoires in COVID-19. Study information: There were acute and convalescent COVID-19 samples, and they came from the United States, Italy and Spain. Sources were T cells, B-cell-depleted T cells, or PBMCs; the material itself was cDNA or gDNA.

Authors' methods: Scientists estimated how many nucleated cells there were by amplifying reference gene primers. Some clones are missing from TCRdb's copy, which holds only in-frame ones; the method was immunoSEQ multiplex PCR. The DNA was the basis for D and trimming; V, J and clone size are from that table. The sample records 20,000 to 25,000 clones, about 90% being singletons. This CDR3 has 13 amino acids. V shed 8 bases and J 7 bases; nucleotides not matched to a gene: 7. CDR1 and CDR2 from the germline V gene are LGHNA and YSLEER. The sequenced sample was peripheral blood. The TCR originated in an elderly woman with active COVID-19. This chain links TRBV4-3 with TRBJ2-3; 9 bases map to TRBD2. CDR3 in DNA: TGCGCCAGCGCGGGGGGGCCGAGGAATACGCAGTATTTT. This translates into CASAGGPRNTQYF.